This is a list of T cell receptor beta chains from one sample in a study of early T cells in non-severe SARS-CoV-2 infection. TCRdb fed the 5' RACE reads into MiXCR, producing one record per CDR3 protein. The data hold tens of thousands of distinct CDR3 sequences, with about 10% observed a single time. Sequenced here: whole blood, sampled at baseline. Source of these receptors: an adult who was a healthcare worker with PCR-confirmed SARS-CoV-2 infection or an uninfected control (not recorded which). Each CDR3 is given with its conserved first and last residue. A D gene is named only where the DNA matches it firmly. Not every row has a clone size; where given, it reads once, few, many or a size class.

J gene | clone size | D gene | V gene | CDR3 protein | CDR3 DNA
TRBJ1-5 | few | TRBD1 | TRBV27 | CASRETGGTGNQPQHF | TGTGCCAGCAGGGAAACAGGGGGCACGGGCAATCAGCCCCAGCATTTT
TRBJ2-1 | many | . | TRBV11-2 | CASSLVNYNEQFF | TGTGCCAGCAGCTTAGTAAACTACAATGAGCAGTTCTTC
TRBJ2-5 | many | . | TRBV30 | CAWKGTAEETQYF | TGTGCCTGGAAAGGGACCGCAGAAGAGACCCAGTACTTC
TRBJ1-2 | . | TRBD1 | TRBV30 | CAWSSDRGFSYGYTF | TGTGCCTGGAGCTCGGACAGGGGGTTTAGCTATGGCTACACCTTC
TRBJ2-1 | many | . | TRBV5-6 | CASSLDEFHNEQFF | TGTGCCAGCAGCTTGGACGAATTTCACAATGAGCAGTTCTTC
TRBJ1-2 | many | . | TRBV6-6 | CASTPRGEANYGYTF | TGTGCCAGCACCCCGAGGGGGGAAGCTAACTATGGCTACACCTTC
TRBJ2-2 | . | . | TRBV6-5 | CASTIPRTSGELFF | TGTGCCAGCACCATACCCCGGACCTCGGGGGAGCTGTTTTTT
TRBJ2-7 | . | . | TRBV7-2 | CASSLVGSGEQYF | TGTGCCAGCAGCTTAGTCGGTAGCGGAGAGCAGTACTTC
TRBJ2-5 | few | . | TRBV7-2 | CASSLGGEVGETQYF | TGTGCCAGCAGCTTAGGGGGTGAGGTAGGAGAGACCCAGTACTTC
TRBJ1-1 | few | . | TRBV29-1 | CSVPGSVGGAFF | TGCAGCGTCCCAGGGTCGGTGGGGGGAGCTTTCTTT
TRBJ2-2 | few | TRBD2 | TRBV7-6 | CASSGSGGHGTGELFF | TGTGCCAGCAGTGGAAGCGGGGGTCATGGCACCGGGGAGCTGTTTTTT
TRBJ2-7 | few | . | TRBV4-3 | CASSQGSTGRHEQYF | TGCGCCAGCAGCCAAGGGTCGACAGGGAGGCACGAGCAGTACTTC
TRBJ1-5 | many | TRBD1 | TRBV2 | CASRGDSHSNQPQHF | TGTGCCAGCAGAGGGGACAGCCATAGCAATCAGCCCCAGCATTTT